Listed below are T cell receptor beta chains from one sample, sequenced in a study of blood T cells in healthy people across ages. Each CDR3 protein gets one entry after TCRdb re-called the 5' RACE reads with MiXCR. This table has 550,000 to 800,000 distinct CDR3 sequences, around 32% appearing once. The sequenced sample consisted of blood. The receptors shown here come from a woman of 80 years or more in good health. Each CDR3 is given without its conserved first and last residue. The order of the fields is V gene, CDR3 protein.

TRBV2 ASMADAGTEAF
TRBV18 ASSPQGTSYGYT
TRBV20-1 SASGRSNEQY
TRBV20-1 SAPRTSGSHNEQF
TRBV20-1 SARDLSSGGSYNEQF
TRBV6-2/TRBV6-3 ASSPGLVHGTQY
TRBV20-1 SALLVTDTQY
TRBV28 ANQDRVTGELF
TRBV7-2 ASSLMSSGSVYEQY
TRBV28 ASSYYGRGSTEAF
TRBV6-6 ASTKQSRDRDGYT
TRBV4-2 ASSHRQTGSSYNEQF
TRBV5-1 ASSAMTGGNTEAF
TRBV6-1 ASSESGRVNEQY
TRBV30 AWRIRTDSYT
TRBV5-1 ASSVWGRSYNEQF
TRBV4-3 ASRRNLGLNTEAF
TRBV20-1 SARDRLSNQPQH
TRBV5-1 ASSPGPPYQETQY
TRBV28 ASSFGQGVYGYT
TRBV5-6 ASSTGTGYEKLF
TRBV27 ASSPGLYNYGYT
TRBV6-5 ASRRVAGTEAF
TRBV9 ASSVGMGSYGYT
TRBV9 ASSRRRGGYT
TRBV11-2 ASGKGGGGLTDTQY
TRBV6-2/TRBV6-3 ASSYRDSLMPQH
TRBV6-1 ASSSTGYTEAF
TRBV20-1 SARGNLGETQY
TRBV11-2 ASSLLRQGYEQY
TRBV2 ASRKTGGSYNEQF
TRBV7-3 ASSLRAGTGYEQY
TRBV19 ASRPLLAGGRTYNEQF
TRBV28 ASSLPGQGNEKLF
TRBV4-1 ASSQDPIGQGAFE
TRBV9 ASSSGGYYEQY
TRBV7-8 ASSIPGLPHEQF
TRBV7-2 ASSQGGDTQY
TRBV7-2 ASSKYYRGETQY
TRBV20-1 SPQPGTTSYEQY
TRBV7-2 ASSPRAGTSYEQY
TRBV12-3/TRBV12-4 ASSPGTGPQEAF
TRBV5-1 ASSPRQANEKLF
TRBV3-1 ASSQDWAPTREQY
TRBV11-2 ASSLDSTGGSGANVLT
TRBV29-1 SVGWGQVQETQY
TRBV20-1 SARDRQGSNQPQH
TRBV20-1 SARVGLQPQH
TRBV2 ASSGTSGLNEQY
TRBV18 ASSLQAGEPYSNQPQH
TRBV7-9 ASSPVAVQGLFEQY
TRBV7-2 ASSRDLGSGNTIY